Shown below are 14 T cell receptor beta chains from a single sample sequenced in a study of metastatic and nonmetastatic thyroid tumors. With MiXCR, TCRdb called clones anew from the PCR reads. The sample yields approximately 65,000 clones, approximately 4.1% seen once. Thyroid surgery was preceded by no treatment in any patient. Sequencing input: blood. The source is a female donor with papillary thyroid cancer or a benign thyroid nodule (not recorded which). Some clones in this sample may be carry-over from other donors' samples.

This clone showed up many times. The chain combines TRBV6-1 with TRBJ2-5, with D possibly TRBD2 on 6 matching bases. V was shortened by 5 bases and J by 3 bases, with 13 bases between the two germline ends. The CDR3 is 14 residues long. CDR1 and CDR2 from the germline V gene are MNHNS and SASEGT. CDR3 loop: CASSYNGGKETQYF. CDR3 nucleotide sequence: TGTGCCAGCAGTTACAATGGGGGGAAAGAGACCCAGTACTTC.

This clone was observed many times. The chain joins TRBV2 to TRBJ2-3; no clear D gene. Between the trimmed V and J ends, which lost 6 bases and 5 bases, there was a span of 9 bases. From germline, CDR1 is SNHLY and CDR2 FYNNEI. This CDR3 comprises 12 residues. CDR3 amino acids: CASSILGDTQYF. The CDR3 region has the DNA TGTGCCAGCAGCATATTGGGAGATACGCAGTATTTT.

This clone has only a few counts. The CDR3 protein is CASSIEDRRHQPQHF. CDR3 nucleotide sequence: TGTGCCAGTAGTATAGAGGACAGGCGGCATCAGCCCCAGCATTTT. The rearrangement joins TRBV19 to TRBJ1-5, with 7 nucleotides matching TRBD1. This CDR3 is built from 15 residues. The V gene's germline CDR1 is LNHDA and CDR2 SQIVND (reference sequence). Unmatched junction bases numbered 4, after V lost 0 bases and J lost 5 bases.

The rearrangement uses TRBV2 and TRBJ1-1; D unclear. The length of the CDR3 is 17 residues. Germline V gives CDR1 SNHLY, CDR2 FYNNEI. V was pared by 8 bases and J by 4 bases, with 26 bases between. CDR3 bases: TGTGCCAGCTCTCATTCTACTCTTAGAGGTTCGTTCACTGAAGCTTTCTTT. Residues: CASSHSTLRGSFTEAFF.

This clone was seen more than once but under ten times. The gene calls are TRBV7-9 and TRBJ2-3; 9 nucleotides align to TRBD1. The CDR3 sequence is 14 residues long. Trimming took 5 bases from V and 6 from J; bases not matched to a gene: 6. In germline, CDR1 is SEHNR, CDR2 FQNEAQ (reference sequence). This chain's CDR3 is CASSHGTGWDTQYF. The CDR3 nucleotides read TGTGCCAGCAGCCACGGGACAGGGTGGGATACGCAGTATTTT.

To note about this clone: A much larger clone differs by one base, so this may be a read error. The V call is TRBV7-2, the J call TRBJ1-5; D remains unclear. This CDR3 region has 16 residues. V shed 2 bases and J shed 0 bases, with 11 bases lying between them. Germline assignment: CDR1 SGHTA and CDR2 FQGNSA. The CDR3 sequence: CASSLLGPSSNQPQHF. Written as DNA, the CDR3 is TGTGCCAGCAGCTTATTGGGCCCGTCTAGCAATCAGCCCCAGCATTTT.

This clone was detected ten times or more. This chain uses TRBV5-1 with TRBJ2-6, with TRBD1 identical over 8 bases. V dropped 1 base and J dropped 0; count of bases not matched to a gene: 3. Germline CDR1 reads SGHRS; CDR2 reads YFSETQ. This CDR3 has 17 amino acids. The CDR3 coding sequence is TGCGCCAGCAGCTTGACAGGGGGACACTCTGGGGCCAACGTCCTGACTTTC. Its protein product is CASSLTGGHSGANVLTF.

This CDR3 reads CASSPRPGQQNNSPLHF. In DNA, the CDR3 is TGTGCCAGCAGCCCCCGCCCCGGACAGCAAAATAATTCACCCCTCCACTTT. The J gene is TRBJ1-6, the V gene TRBV9; D is perhaps TRBD1 (6 bases). Between the trimmed V and J ends, which lost 4 bases and 5 bases, there was a span of 19 bases. This CDR3 has 17 residues. Germline V gives CDR1 SGDLS, CDR2 YYNGEE.

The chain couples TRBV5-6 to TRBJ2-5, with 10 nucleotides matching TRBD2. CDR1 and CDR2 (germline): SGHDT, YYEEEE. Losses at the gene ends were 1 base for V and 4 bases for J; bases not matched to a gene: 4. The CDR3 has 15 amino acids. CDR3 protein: CASSLRASGRETQYF. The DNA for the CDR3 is TGTGCCAGCAGCTTGAGGGCTAGCGGGAGAGAGACCCAGTACTTC.

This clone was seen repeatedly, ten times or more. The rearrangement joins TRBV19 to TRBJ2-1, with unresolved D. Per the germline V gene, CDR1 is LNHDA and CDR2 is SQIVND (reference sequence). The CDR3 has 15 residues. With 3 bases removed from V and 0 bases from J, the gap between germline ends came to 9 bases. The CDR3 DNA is TGTGCCAGTAGTATTAGCCCGAGCTCCTACAATGAGCAGTTCTTC. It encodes CASSISPSSYNEQFF.

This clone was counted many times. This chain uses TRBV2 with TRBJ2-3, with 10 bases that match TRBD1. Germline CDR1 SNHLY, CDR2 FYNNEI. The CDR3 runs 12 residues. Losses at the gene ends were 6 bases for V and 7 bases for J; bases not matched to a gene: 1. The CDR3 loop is CASRGQGNTQYF. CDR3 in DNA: TGTGCCAGCAGGGGACAGGGGAATACGCAGTATTTT.

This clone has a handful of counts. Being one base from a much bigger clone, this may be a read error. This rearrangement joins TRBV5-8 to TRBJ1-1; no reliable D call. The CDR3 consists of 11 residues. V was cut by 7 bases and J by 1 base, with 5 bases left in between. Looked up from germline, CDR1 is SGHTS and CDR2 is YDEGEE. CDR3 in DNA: TGTGCCAGCGGACGGAACACTGAAGCTTTCTTT. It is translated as CASGRNTEAFF.

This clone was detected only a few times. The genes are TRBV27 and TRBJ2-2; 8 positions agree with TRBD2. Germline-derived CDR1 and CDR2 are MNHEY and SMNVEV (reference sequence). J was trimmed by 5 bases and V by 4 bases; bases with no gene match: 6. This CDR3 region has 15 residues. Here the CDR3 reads CASSSHAGGTGELFF. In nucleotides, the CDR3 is TGTGCCAGCAGTTCCCATGCGGGGGGAACCGGGGAGCTGTTTTTT.

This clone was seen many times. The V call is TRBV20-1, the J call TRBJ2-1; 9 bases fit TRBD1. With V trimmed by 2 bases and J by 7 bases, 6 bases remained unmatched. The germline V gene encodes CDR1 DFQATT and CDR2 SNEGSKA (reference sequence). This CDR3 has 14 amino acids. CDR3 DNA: TGCAGTGCTAGAACAGGGGGCATTAGGAATGAGCAGTTCTTC. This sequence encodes CSARTGGIRNEQFF.